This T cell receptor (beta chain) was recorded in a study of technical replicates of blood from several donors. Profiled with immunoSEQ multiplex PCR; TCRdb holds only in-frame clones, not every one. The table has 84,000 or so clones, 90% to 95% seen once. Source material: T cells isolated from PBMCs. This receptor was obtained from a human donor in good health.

CDR3 region: CASSEYSTDTQYF. CDR3 DNA: TGTGCCAGCAGCGAGTACAGCACAGATACGCAGTATTTT. The chain recombines TRBV27 with TRBJ2-3, with unresolved D. The CDR3 runs to 13 residues. Germline CDR1 and CDR2: MNHEY and SMNVEV (reference sequence). V was trimmed by 6 bases and J by 0 bases, leaving 7 bases between them.